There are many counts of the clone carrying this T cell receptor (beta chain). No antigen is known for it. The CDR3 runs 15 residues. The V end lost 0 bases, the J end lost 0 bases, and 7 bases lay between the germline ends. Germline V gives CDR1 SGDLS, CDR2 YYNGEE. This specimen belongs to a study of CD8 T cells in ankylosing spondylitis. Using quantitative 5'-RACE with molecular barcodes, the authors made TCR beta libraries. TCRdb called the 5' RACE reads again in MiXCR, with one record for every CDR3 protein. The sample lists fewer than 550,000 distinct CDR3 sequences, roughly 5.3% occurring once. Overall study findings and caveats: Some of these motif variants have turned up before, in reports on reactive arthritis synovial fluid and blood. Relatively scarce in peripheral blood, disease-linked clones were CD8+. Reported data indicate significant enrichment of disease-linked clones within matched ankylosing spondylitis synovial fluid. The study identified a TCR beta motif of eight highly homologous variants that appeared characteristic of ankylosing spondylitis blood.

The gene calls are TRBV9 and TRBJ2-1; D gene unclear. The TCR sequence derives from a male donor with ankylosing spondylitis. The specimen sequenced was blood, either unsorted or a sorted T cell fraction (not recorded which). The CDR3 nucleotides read TGTGCCAGCAGCGTAGGACACCTCTCCTACAATGAGCAGTTCTTC. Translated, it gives CASSVGHLSYNEQFF.